The rows below give T cell receptor beta chains drawn from one sample of a study of OX40 agonist ivuxolimab in advanced cancers. Method: immunoSEQ multiplex PCR; TCRdb's copy keeps in-frame clones and lacks some. This table has under 90,000 clones, around 93% appearing once. Sequencing was performed on CD4+ or CD8+ T cells sorted from blood, taken in a trial of the OX40 agonist ivuxolimab. The receptors come from an adult with an advanced solid tumor such as melanoma, head and neck, liver or kidney cancer. Both conserved end residues are part of each CDR3. The D gene is left open where the match is weak. Clone size is shown for a subset of rows, as once, few, many or a class of expanded clone.

clone_size j_call d_call v_call cdr3_aa cdr3_nt
NA TRBJ2-7 TRBD1 TRBV5-8 CASIPRTGWGEQYF TGTGCCAGCATACCCCGGACAGGGTGGGGCGAGCAGTACTTC
NA TRBJ2-1 NA TRBV5-6 CASSLQVNPNEQFF TGTGCCAGCAGCTTGCAGGTCAATCCAAATGAGCAGTTCTTC
NA TRBJ2-7 NA TRBV7-9 CASSLETEGYEQYF TGTGCCAGCAGCTTAGAGACAGAAGGCTACGAGCAGTACTTC
NA TRBJ2-1 TRBD2 TRBV7-9 CASSLAQLAGGGEQFF TGTGCCAGCAGCTTAGCGCAGCTAGCGGGAGGGGGTGAGCAGTTCTTC
NA TRBJ1-2 TRBD1 TRBV9 CASSNTGQGAGIYYGYTF TGTGCCAGCAGCAATACCGGACAGGGGGCGGGGATATACTATGGCTACACCTTC
NA TRBJ1-1 NA TRBV5-5 CASRKSAEAFF TGTGCCAGCAGAAAGAGTGCTGAAGCTTTCTTT
NA TRBJ1-1 TRBD1 TRBV7-9 CASSPGQGAWTEAFF TGTGCCAGCAGCCCCGGACAGGGGGCGTGGACTGAAGCTTTCTTT
NA TRBJ1-2 NA TRBV9 CASSVVDSYGYTF TGTGCCAGCAGCGTAGTCGACAGTTATGGCTACACCTTC
NA TRBJ2-1 TRBD2 TRBV19 CASSWRASGRATGNEQFF TGTGCCAGTTCATGGCGGGCTAGCGGGAGGGCCACTGGCAATGAGCAGTTCTTC
NA TRBJ2-7 NA TRBV11-2 CASSLAVLTYEQYF TGTGCCAGCAGCTTAGCCGTCCTAACCTACGAGCAGTACTTC
NA TRBJ2-7 TRBD2 TRBV27 CASSLSAGGFYEQYF TGTGCCAGCAGTTTATCTGCGGGGGGGTTCTACGAGCAGTACTTC
NA TRBJ1-1 NA TRBV5-8 CASSLVEGRIEAFF TGTGCCAGCAGCTTGGTGGAAGGGAGGATTGAAGCTTTCTTT
NA TRBJ1-1 TRBD1 TRBV10-3 CAISGGDRGRTEAFF TGTGCCATCAGTGGCGGAGACAGGGGTAGGACTGAAGCTTTCTTT
NA TRBJ2-3 NA TRBV14 CASSQGPGRATDTQYF TGTGCCAGCAGCCAAGGACCAGGACGGGCGACAGATACGCAGTATTTT
NA TRBJ2-7 NA TRBV19 CASSRWSESSYEQYF TGTGCCAGTAGCAGGTGGTCCGAGAGCTCCTACGAGCAGTACTTC
NA TRBJ2-7 TRBD2 TRBV28 CASSLWVREDYEQYF TGTGCCAGCAGTTTATGGGTCCGGGAGGACTACGAGCAGTACTTC
NA TRBJ2-7 NA TRBV7-6 CASSATGTPHEQYF TGTGCCAGCAGCGCCACAGGGACCCCCCACGAGCAGTACTTC
NA TRBJ2-7 NA TRBV7-9 CASSFLAGEQYF TGTGCCAGCAGCTTTTTGGCCGGGGAGCAGTACTTC
NA TRBJ2-1 NA TRBV27 CASSLTPNEQFF TGTGCCAGCAGTCTCACTCCCAATGAGCAGTTCTTC
once TRBJ2-7 TRBD2 TRBV9 CASSPGTSGNYEQYF TGTGCCAGCAGCCCCGGGACTAGCGGGAACTACGAGCAGTACTTC
NA TRBJ2-2 NA TRBV27 CASSSGLNTGELFF TGTGCCAGCAGTTCCGGGTTGAACACCGGGGAGCTGTTTTTT
NA TRBJ1-1 TRBD1 TRBV27 CASRRQGRGLNTEAFF TGTGCCAGCAGGCGCCAGGGTAGGGGGCTGAACACTGAAGCTTTCTTT